Sequencing of this TCR beta chain was carried out in a study of regulatory T cells in long-lasting Graves disease. This clonotype was observed many times. Its antigen remains unknown. Regarding time point: newly diagnosed GD, antithyroid drugs for less than 3 months. The TCR library was prepared using RNA isolated from PBMCs. A volume of 9 to 9.5 milliliters of peripheral blood was collected in EDTA tubes. Regarding the study as a whole: Persistent disease was characterized by preferential usage of TRBV28, TRBJ1-2 and TRBJ2-5.

Arm-PCR of CDR3 regions with iRepertoire HTBI primers generated TCR beta libraries. TCRdb re-analysed the multiplex PCR reads in MiXCR, keeping a single row per CDR3 protein. The table lists a few hundred thousand distinct CDR3 sequences, 10% to 15% of them singletons. V was pared by 7 bases and J by 6 bases, with 16 bases between. The CDR3 sequence is 14 residues long. Germline V CDR1 and CDR2: SGHNT, YYREEE (reference sequence). This same sample was also part of a study on T cells in Graves' hyperthyroidism and ophthalmopathy.

The source material was peripheral blood mononuclear cells (PBMCs), sampled at new diagnosis, from a patient treated with antithyroid drugs. The origin of this receptor is a woman under 30 with Graves disease. This chain connects TRBV5-4 to TRBJ2-2; tentatively, D is TRBD1 or TRBD2 (6 bases each). The CDR3 protein is CASAGGARPGELFF. The CDR3 DNA reads TGTGCCAGCGCCGGGGGCGCCCGGCCCGGGGAGCTGTTTTTT. The variable domain in full, completed from reference TRBV5-4 and TRBJ2-2, reads ETGVTQSPTHLIKTRGQQVTLRCSSQSGHNTVSWYQQALGQGPQFIFQYYREEENGRGNFPPRFSGLQFPNYSSELNVNALELDDSALYLCASAGGARPGELFFGEGSRLTVL.